Following are 11 T cell receptor beta chains from one sample sequenced in a study of T cell clonality in common variable immunodeficiency. The method was immunoSEQ multiplex PCR; TCRdb's version includes in-frame clones alone and lacks a portion of them. This sample carries tens of thousands of clones, none of them present only once. What was sequenced was peripheral blood mononuclear cells. The receptors shown here come from a person aged 18 to 70 in good health.

This clone appeared a few times. Read data end 3 residues before the CDR3 end; the end is taken from the germline J gene. J is TRBJ2-3 and V is TRBV5-1; the D is unclear. Germline CDR1 is SGHRS and CDR2 is YFSETQ. V was shortened by 3 bases and J by 2 bases, with 13 bases between the two germline ends. CDR3 length: 15 residues. Incomplete CDR3 DNA: TGCGCCAGCAGCTCTTTAGGTCAGGTCACAGATACG. Its translation: CASSSLGQVTDT. The CDR3 reads in full as CASSSLGQVTDTQYF.

Of note for this clone: The observed sequence ends 3 residues before the CDR3 terminus, with the missing tail filled in from the germline J gene. This sequence joins TRBV19 and TRBJ2-2, with unresolved D. This CDR3 is built from 15 residues. CDR1 LNHDA and CDR2 SQIVND come from the germline V gene (reference sequence). The CDR3 loop is CATRSQLPTNEKLFF. The sequenced part of the CDR3 DNA is TGTGCCACTAGGTCCCAATTACCAACTAATGAAAAG.

This clone was recorded many times. The CDR3 extends 3 residues past the end of the read, so its final part is completed from the germline J gene. The chain joins TRBV10-1 to TRBJ1-3; 7 bases agree with TRBD1. The ends lost 1 base at V and 4 bases at J; junction bases unmatched: 10. The CDR3 extends over 17 amino acids. From germline, CDR1 is WNHNN and CDR2 SYGVQD (reference sequence). This CDR3 reads CASSECPGTEGGNTIYF. The DNA read from the CDR3 is TGCGCCAGCAGTGAGTGCCCCGGGACAGAGGGGGGAAACACC.

As concerns this clone: A much larger clone is a single base away; this may be a read error. The sequenced CDR3 bases are TGTGCCAGCTCACTTCGTAGGACAGGGAATCGGGAGACC. It specifies CASSLRRTGNRET. The complete CDR3 reads CASSLRRTGNRETQYF. The V and J genes are TRBV18 and TRBJ2-5; 8 bases are a match to TRBD1. The read comes to an end 3 residues before the CDR3 does, leaving the germline J gene to fill in the end. Germline assignment: CDR1 KGHSH and CDR2 LQKENI. V lost 4 bases, J lost 5 bases, and 12 bases stayed unmatched. The CDR3 runs 16 residues.

This clone was counted many times. One base away lies a much larger clone, so this may be a sequencing read error. The CDR3 end lies 3 residues beyond the end of the read and is filled in from the germline J gene. The gene calls are TRBV6-4 and TRBJ2-3, with 9 bases lining up with TRBD2. CDR1 is MRHNA, CDR2 SNTAGT, per germline. V was pared by 5 bases and J by 5 bases, with 8 bases of the junction left unmatched. CDR3 size: 15 residues. CDR3: CASSPTSGLVDTQYF. Partial CDR3 DNA: TGTGCCAGCAGTCCAACTAGCGGGCTTGTAGATACG.

This clone was counted only a few times. A much larger clone is a single base away; this may be a read error. Coverage ceases 3 residues before the CDR3 finishes, and the germline J gene fills in the end. The sample has other DNA sequences that encode this CDR3 too. The chain uses TRBV6-1 and TRBJ1-2; maybe TRBD1 (5 bases). CDR3 length: 16 amino acids. Germline assignment: CDR1 MNHNS and CDR2 SASEGT. The part of the CDR3 DNA that was read is TGTGCCAGCAGTGAAGCAGACAGCCTCTTTAACTATGGA. Residues: CASSEADSLFNYG. The whole CDR3 protein reads CASSEADSLFNYGYTF.

This clone was detected many times. The read terminates 3 residues ahead of where the CDR3 ends, so the germline J gene completes it. This sequence joins TRBV20-1 and TRBJ2-1, with 8 bases matching TRBD2. The CDR3 is 16 amino acids. Losses at the gene ends were 0 bases for V and 6 bases for J; bases not matched to a gene: 10. The V gene's germline CDR1 is DFQATT and CDR2 SNEGSKA (reference sequence). Incomplete CDR3 DNA: TGCAGTGCTAGAGAAGCCGGGGGGGGATTACGCAATGAG. It codes for CSAREAGGGLRNE. The whole CDR3 sequence reads CSAREAGGGLRNEQFF.

Worth noting for this clone: The read ends 3 residues shy of where the CDR3 ends; the end is completed using the germline J gene. The rearrangement uses TRBV30 and TRBJ2-7; no clear D gene. The length of the CDR3 is 12 residues. Germline CDR1 reads GTSNPN; CDR2 reads SVGIG (reference sequence). V shed 4 bases and J shed 1 base, with 8 bases lying between them. The sequenced CDR3 bases are TGTGCCTGGAACGGCGGATCCTACGAG. This translates into CAWNGGSYE. The CDR3 in full is CAWNGGSYEQYF.

This clone was counted ten times or more. The sequenced fragment ends 3 residues before the CDR3 boundary, so the rest is inferred from the germline J gene. This chain connects TRBV5-1 to TRBJ1-6; 8 bases map to TRBD1. Germline V gene lookup returns CDR1 SGHRS and CDR2 YFSETQ. The CDR3 covers 14 residues. The J segment lost 7 bases and the V segment lost 0 bases, leaving 0 bases of the junction unmatched. The covered CDR3 bases are TGCGCCAGCAGCTTGGGACAGGGGAATTCACCC. It codes for CASSLGQGNSP. Given in full, the CDR3 is CASSLGQGNSPLHF.

Many counts were recorded for this clone. The CDR3 is cut off 3 residues early in the read; its end comes from the germline J gene. This chain links TRBV18 with TRBJ2-1; the match to TRBD1 covers 9 bases. Germline-derived CDR1 and CDR2 are KGHSH and LQKENI. Trimming took 2 bases from V and 4 from J; bases not matched to a gene: 3. The CDR3 sequence is 15 residues long. Incomplete CDR3 DNA: TGTGCCAGCTCACCAGCGACAGGGGGTTACAATGAG. Its translation: CASSPATGGYNE. The whole CDR3 reads CASSPATGGYNEQFF.

This clone has ten or more counts. Read sequence stops 3 residues before the CDR3 end, and the germline J gene provides the missing end. Other DNA sequences within the sample encode an identical CDR3. This chain uses TRBV19 with TRBJ1-3; 8 nucleotides agree with TRBD1. Losses at the gene ends were 5 bases for V and 0 bases for J; bases not matched to a gene: 18. Looked up from germline, CDR1 is LNHDA and CDR2 is SQIVND (reference sequence). The CDR3 extends over 20 amino acids. The chain's CDR3 is CASSVSHPGQEINSGNTIYF. CDR3 DNA, as far as it was read: TGTGCCAGTAGTGTCTCCCATCCGGGACAGGAGATTAACTCTGGAAACACC.